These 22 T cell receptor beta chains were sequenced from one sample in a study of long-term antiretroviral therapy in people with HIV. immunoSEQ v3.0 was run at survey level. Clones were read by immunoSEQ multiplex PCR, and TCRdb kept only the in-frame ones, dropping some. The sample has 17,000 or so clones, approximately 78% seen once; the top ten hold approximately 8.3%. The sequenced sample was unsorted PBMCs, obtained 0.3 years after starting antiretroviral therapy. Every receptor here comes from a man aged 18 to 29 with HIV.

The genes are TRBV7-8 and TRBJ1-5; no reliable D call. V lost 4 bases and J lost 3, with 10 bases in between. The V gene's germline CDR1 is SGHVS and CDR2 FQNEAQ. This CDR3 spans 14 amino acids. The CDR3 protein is CASSSRFINQPQHF. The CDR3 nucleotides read TGTGCCAGCAGCTCCCGGTTTATCAATCAGCCCCAGCATTTT.

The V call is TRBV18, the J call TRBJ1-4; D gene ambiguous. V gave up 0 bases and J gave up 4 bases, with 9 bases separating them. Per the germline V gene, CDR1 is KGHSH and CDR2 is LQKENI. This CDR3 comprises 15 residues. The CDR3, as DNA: TGTGCCAGCTCACCACCTGGGGAGGTTAATGAAAAACTGTTTTTT. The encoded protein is CASSPPGEVNEKLFF. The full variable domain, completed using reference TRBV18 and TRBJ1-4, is NAGVMQNPRHLVRRRGQEARLRCSPMKGHSHVYWYRQLPEEGLKFMVYLQKENIIDESGMPKERFSAEFPKEGPSILRIQQVVRGDSAAYFCASSPPGEVNEKLFFGSGTQLSVL.

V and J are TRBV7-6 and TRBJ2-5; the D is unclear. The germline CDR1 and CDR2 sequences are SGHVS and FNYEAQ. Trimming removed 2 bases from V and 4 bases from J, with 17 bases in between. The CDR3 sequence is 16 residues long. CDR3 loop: CASSLLYLELGETQYF. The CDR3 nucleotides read TGTGCCAGCAGCTTATTATATCTCGAACTTGGAGAGACCCAGTACTTC.

The CDR3 loop is CASSEQQTMTEAFF. The CDR3 nucleotides are TGTGCCAGCAGTGAACAGCAAACTATGACTGAAGCTTTCTTT. The chain recombines TRBV2 with TRBJ1-1, with D uncertain. This CDR3 has 14 amino acids. The germline V gene encodes CDR1 SNHLY and CDR2 FYNNEI. Trimming removed 2 bases from V and 5 bases from J, with 12 bases in between.

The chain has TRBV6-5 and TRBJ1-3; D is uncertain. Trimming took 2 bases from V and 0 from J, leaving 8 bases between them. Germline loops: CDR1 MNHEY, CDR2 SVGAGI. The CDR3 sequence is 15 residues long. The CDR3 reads CASSYGRGSGNTIYF. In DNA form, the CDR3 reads TGTGCCAGCAGTTACGGACGCGGCTCTGGAAACACCATATATTTT.

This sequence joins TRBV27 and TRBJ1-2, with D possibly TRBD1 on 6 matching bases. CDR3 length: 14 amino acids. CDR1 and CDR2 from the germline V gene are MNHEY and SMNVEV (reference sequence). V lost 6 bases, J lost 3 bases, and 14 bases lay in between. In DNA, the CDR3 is TGTGCCAGCAGGCCCAGAGGGGGGGACTATGGCTACACCTTC. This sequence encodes CASRPRGGDYGYTF.

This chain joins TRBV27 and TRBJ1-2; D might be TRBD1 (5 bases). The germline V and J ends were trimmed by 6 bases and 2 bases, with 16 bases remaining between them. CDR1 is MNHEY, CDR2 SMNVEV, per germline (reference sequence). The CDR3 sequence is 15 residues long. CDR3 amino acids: CASRPTPSGNYGYTF. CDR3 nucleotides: TGTGCCAGCAGACCCACCCCATCAGGGAACTATGGCTACACCTTC.

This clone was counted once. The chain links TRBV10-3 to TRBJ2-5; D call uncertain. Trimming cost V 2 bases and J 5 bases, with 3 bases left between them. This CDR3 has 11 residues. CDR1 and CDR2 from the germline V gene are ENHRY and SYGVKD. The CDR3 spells CAISERETQYF. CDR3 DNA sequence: TGTGCCATCAGTGAGCGGGAGACCCAGTACTTC.

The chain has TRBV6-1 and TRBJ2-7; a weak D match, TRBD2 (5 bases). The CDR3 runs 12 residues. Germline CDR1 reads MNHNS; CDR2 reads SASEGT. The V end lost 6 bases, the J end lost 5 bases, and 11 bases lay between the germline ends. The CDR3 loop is CASSPEGHEQYV. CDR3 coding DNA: TGTGCCAGCAGCCCTGAGGGTCACGAGCAGTACGTC.

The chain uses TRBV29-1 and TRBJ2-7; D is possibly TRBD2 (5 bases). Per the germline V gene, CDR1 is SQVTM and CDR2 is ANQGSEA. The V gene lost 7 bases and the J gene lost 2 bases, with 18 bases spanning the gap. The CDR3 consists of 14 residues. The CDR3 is CSATSGLSTYEQYF. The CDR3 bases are TGCAGCGCTACCTCGGGGTTAAGCACCTACGAGCAGTACTTC.

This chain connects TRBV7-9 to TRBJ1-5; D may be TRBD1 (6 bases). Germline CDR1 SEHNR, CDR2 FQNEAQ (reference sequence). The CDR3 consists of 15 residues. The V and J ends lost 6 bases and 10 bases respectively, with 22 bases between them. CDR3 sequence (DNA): TGTGCCAGCAGTGGGACACAGGGAGCCCTTCTACCCCAGCATTTT. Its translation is CASSGTQGALLPQHF.

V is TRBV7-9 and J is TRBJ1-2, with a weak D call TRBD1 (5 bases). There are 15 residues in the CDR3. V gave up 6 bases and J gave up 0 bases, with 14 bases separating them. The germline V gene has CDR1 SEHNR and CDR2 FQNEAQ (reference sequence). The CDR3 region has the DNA TGTGCCAGCAGAAGTGGGGGGATAGCTAACTATGGCTACACCTTC. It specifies CASRSGGIANYGYTF.

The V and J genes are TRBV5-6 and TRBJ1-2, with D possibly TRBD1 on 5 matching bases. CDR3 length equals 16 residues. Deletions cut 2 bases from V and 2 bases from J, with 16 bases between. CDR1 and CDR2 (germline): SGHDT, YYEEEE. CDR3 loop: CASSLDMRQKNYGYTF. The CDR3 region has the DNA TGTGCCAGCAGCTTAGATATGAGACAGAAAAACTATGGCTACACCTTC.

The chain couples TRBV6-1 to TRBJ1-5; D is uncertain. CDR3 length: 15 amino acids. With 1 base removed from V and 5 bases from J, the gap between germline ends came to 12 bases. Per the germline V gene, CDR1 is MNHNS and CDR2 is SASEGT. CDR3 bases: TGTGCCAGCAGTGAAGGGGCCTTCGGGCATCAGCCCCAGCATTTT. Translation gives CASSEGAFGHQPQHF.

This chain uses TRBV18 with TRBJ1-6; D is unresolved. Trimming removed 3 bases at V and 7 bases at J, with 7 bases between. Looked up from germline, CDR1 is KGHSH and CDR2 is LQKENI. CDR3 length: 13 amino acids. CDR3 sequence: CASSPETNSPLHF. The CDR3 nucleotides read TGTGCCAGCTCACCGGAAACGAATTCACCCCTCCACTTT.

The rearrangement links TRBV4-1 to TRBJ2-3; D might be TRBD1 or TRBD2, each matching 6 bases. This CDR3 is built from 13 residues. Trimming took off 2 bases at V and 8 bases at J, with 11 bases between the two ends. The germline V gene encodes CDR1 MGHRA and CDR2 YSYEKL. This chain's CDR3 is CASSQPGAGTQYF. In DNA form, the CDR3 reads TGCGCCAGCAGCCAACCGGGGGCGGGTACGCAGTATTTT.

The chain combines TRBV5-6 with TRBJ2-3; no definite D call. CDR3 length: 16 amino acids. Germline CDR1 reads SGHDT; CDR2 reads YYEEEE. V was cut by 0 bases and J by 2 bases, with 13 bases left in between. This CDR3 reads CASSLVWALSTDTQYF. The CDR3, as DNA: TGTGCCAGCAGCTTGGTATGGGCGCTTTCCACAGATACGCAGTATTTT.

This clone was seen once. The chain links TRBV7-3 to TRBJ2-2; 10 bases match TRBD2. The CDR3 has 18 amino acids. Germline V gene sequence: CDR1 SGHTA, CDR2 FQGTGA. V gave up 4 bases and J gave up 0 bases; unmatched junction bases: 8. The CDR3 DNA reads TGTGCCAGCAGCTCCAGTCTAGCGGGGGCCTCGAACACCGGGGAGCTGTTTTTT. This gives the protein CASSSSLAGASNTGELFF.

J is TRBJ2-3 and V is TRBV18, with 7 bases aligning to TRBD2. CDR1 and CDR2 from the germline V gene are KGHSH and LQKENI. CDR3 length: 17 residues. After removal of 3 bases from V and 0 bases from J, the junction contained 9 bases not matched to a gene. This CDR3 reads CASSPNPSGPSTDTQYF. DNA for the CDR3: TGTGCCAGCTCACCCAACCCTAGCGGTCCTAGCACAGATACGCAGTATTTT. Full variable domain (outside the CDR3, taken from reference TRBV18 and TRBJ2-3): NAGVMQNPRHLVRRRGQEARLRCSPMKGHSHVYWYRQLPEEGLKFMVYLQKENIIDESGMPKERFSAEFPKEGPSILRIQQVVRGDSAAYFCASSPNPSGPSTDTQYFGPGTRLTVL.

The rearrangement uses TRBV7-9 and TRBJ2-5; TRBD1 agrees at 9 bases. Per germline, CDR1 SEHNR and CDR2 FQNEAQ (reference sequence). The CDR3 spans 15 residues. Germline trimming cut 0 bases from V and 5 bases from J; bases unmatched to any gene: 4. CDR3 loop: CASSLATGGRETQYF. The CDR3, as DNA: TGTGCCAGCAGCTTAGCTACAGGGGGCCGGGAGACCCAGTACTTC.

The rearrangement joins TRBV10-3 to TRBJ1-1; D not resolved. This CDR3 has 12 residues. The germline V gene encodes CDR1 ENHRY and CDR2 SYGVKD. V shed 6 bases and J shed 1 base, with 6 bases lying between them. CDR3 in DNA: TGTGCCATCAGGGACGGGAACACTGAAGCTTTCTTT. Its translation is CAIRDGNTEAFF.

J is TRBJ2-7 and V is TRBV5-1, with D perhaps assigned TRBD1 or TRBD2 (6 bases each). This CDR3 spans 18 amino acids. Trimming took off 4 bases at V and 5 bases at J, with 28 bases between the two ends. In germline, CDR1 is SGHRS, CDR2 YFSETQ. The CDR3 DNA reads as TGCGCCAGCAGCGTCAGCCCCAGGGGAGGTTACCGGACCGACGAGCAGTACTTC. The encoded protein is CASSVSPRGGYRTDEQYF. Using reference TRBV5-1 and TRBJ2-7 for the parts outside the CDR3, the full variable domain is KAGVTQTPRYLIKTRGQQVTLSCSPISGHRSVSWYQQTPGQGLQFLFEYFSETQRNKGNFPGRFSGRQFSNSRSEMNVSTLELGDSALYLCASSVSPRGGYRTDEQYFGPGTRLTVT.